This record concerns one T cell receptor (beta chain) sequence. Antigen unknown. Here immunoSEQ multiplex PCR was the method, and the copy in TCRdb shows in-frame clones only, minus some. The data show about 160,000 clones, roughly 94% seen once. A history of autoimmune disease or systemic immunosuppression excluded patients. The entry originates in a study of OX40 agonist ivuxolimab in advanced cancers. Across the study: Cancers in dose escalation were hepatocellular, melanoma, renal cell and head and neck. It was permissible to have had prior anti-PD-1, anti-PD-L1 or anti-CTLA-4 therapy, and more than 30% had some. Study-level points and caveats: Clonal expansion from baseline to week 6 occurred in both CD4+ and CD8+ T cells.

Germline V CDR1 and CDR2: SEHNR, FQNEAQ (reference sequence). The CDR3 consists of 17 residues. This clonotype originated in an adult with an advanced solid tumor such as melanoma, head and neck, liver or kidney cancer. This chain joins TRBV7-9 and TRBJ1-2; 9 positions agree with TRBD1. Sequenced material: CD4+ or CD8+ T cells sorted from blood, taken in a trial of the OX40 agonist ivuxolimab. CDR3: CAGSPNLRLGTGHGYTF. The DNA for the CDR3 is TGTGCGGGCAGCCCGAACTTAAGACTAGGGACAGGGCATGGCTACACCTTC.